A single sample is the source of the 24 T cell receptor beta chains below, sequenced in a study of type 1 and type 2 diabetes patients. PCR was run on genomic DNA. A primer set of 30 forward and 13 reverse primers amplified the CDR3. Each CDR3 protein gets one entry after TCRdb re-called the multiplex PCR reads with MiXCR. The table lists 250,000 or so distinct CDR3 sequences, more than 40% of them singletons. The sample taken for sequencing was peripheral blood mononuclear cells (PBMCs). All receptors derive from a man aged 18 to 29 with type 2 diabetes.

V and J are TRBV19 and TRBJ2-1; 9 nucleotides line up with TRBD2. V dropped 6 bases and J dropped 5; count of bases not matched to a gene: 2. The germline CDR1 and CDR2 sequences are LNHDA and SQIVND (reference sequence). The CDR3 has 13 amino acids. The CDR3 sequence: CASRREGNNEQFF. CDR3 sequence (DNA): TGTGCCAGTAGGCGGGAGGGCAACAATGAGCAGTTCTTC.

This clonotype was recorded only once. V and J are TRBV9 and TRBJ2-3; the D call may be TRBD1 or TRBD2 (5 bases each). Germline CDR1 reads SGDLS; CDR2 reads YYNGEE. The CDR3 covers 15 residues. Trimming took off 0 bases at V and 6 bases at J, with 14 bases between the two ends. The CDR3 DNA follows: TGTGCCAGCAGCGTAGAGGGCAGGGAGTTGGATACGCAGTATTTT. Translation: CASSVEGRELDTQYF.

In this sample, this clonotype turned up once. Sequence at one end of the junction differs from germline and may be a read error. This rearrangement joins TRBV3-1 to TRBJ2-5, with D possibly matching TRBD2 (5 bases). This CDR3 has 14 amino acids. CDR1 LGHDT and CDR2 YNNKEL come from the germline V gene (reference sequence). Here the CDR3 DNA reads TGTGCCAACAGCCACCGGACTTATCAAGAGACCCAGTACTTC. Protein product: CANSHRTYQETQYF.

This clonotype was detected only once. Compared with germline, one end of the junction differs, possibly owing to a read error. The J gene is TRBJ1-6, the V gene TRBV7-2; tentative D call: TRBD1 (6 bases). CDR1 and CDR2 from the germline V gene are SGHTA and FQGNSA. This CDR3 is built from 14 residues. The CDR3 DNA is TGTGCCAGCAGCTTGCTCAGGGGTGAATCACCCCCCCACTTT. Protein product: CASSLLRGESPPHF.

The chain combines TRBV11-1 with TRBJ2-7; 11 bases map to TRBD1. The CDR3 consists of 16 residues. V dropped 5 bases and J dropped 3; count of bases not matched to a gene: 9. Germline V gene sequence: CDR1 SGHAT, CDR2 FQDESV (reference sequence). The CDR3 bases are TGTGCCAGCAGCCAACGGGACAGGGGGGCCGACTACGAGCAGTACTTC. Its translation is CASSQRDRGADYEQYF.

The V and J genes are TRBV5-1 and TRBJ1-4; tentatively, D is TRBD1 (6 bases). CDR3 length: 14 amino acids. Germline loops: CDR1 SGHRS, CDR2 YFSETQ. Trimming pared 4 bases from V and 3 bases from J, leaving 10 bases between. CDR3 bases: TGCGCCAGCAGCATACAGGGACCTAATGAAAAACTGTTTTTT. This encodes CASSIQGPNEKLFF.

This clonotype was picked up a small number of times. The J gene is TRBJ1-1, the V gene TRBV9; 7 bases align to TRBD1. This CDR3 comprises 16 residues. Losses at the gene ends were 2 bases for V and 6 bases for J; bases not matched to a gene: 13. The germline CDR1 and CDR2 sequences are SGDLS and YYNGEE. Written as DNA, the CDR3 is TGTGCCAGCAGCGTCGCCGGGACAGCAGCAACCTCTGAAGCTTTCTTT. It encodes CASSVAGTAATSEAFF.

Ten or more counts support this clonotype. The chain uses TRBV9 and TRBJ2-2, with a weak D call TRBD2 (5 bases). Looked up from germline, CDR1 is SGDLS and CDR2 is YYNGEE. The CDR3 length is 14 residues. V dropped 1 base and J dropped 8 bases, with 12 bases sitting between them. The CDR3 region has the DNA TGTGCCAGCAGCGTAAGACGGGGAAGGGGGGAGCTGTTTTTT. This translates into CASSVRRGRGELFF.

V is TRBV2 and J is TRBJ1-4, with D unclear. Looked up from germline, CDR1 is SNHLY and CDR2 is FYNNEI. The CDR3 spans 14 residues. V lost 6 bases and J 0 bases, leaving 8 bases between the germline ends. The CDR3 region is CASREEATNEKLFF. CDR3 DNA sequence: TGTGCCAGCAGGGAGGAGGCAACTAATGAAAAACTGTTTTTT.

This chain uses TRBV13 with TRBJ1-2; D is ambiguous. The V and J ends lost 0 bases and 6 bases respectively, with 8 bases between them. CDR3 length: 13 amino acids. Germline V gene lookup returns CDR1 PRHDT and CDR2 FYEKMQ (reference sequence). CDR3 in amino acids: CASSLGIHHGYTF. For the CDR3, the DNA is TGTGCCAGCAGCTTAGGAATTCATCATGGCTACACCTTC. Variable domain in full (rest from reference TRBV13 and TRBJ1-2): AAGVIQSPRHLIKEKRETATLKCYPIPRHDTVYWYQQGPGQDPQFLISFYEKMQSDKGSIPDRFSAQQFSDYHSELNMSSLELGDSALYFCASSLGIHHGYTFGSGTRLTVV.

This clonotype appeared many times. V is TRBV20-1 and J is TRBJ2-7; 9 bases line up with TRBD2. The V gene end was trimmed by 3 bases and the J gene end by 4 bases; junction bases not matched to a gene: 4. CDR1 is DFQATT, CDR2 SNEGSKA, per germline (reference sequence). The CDR3 has 13 amino acids. The CDR3 DNA reads TGCAGTGCTAGGGGCGGGAGGGAGTACGAGCAGTACTTC. It encodes CSARGGREYEQYF.

The rearrangement uses TRBV6-5 and TRBJ2-1; D not certain. This CDR3 contains 12 residues. CDR1 is MNHEY and CDR2 is SVGAGI in the germline V gene. Trimming removed 11 bases at V and 6 bases at J, with 14 bases between. The DNA of the CDR3 is TGTGCCGTAACTCTAGGACCCAATGAGCAGTTCTTC. This sequence encodes CAVTLGPNEQFF.

This clonotype occurred a few times. This chain connects TRBV2 to TRBJ2-3; 9 positions match TRBD1. CDR3 length: 17 residues. From germline, CDR1 is SNHLY and CDR2 FYNNEI. J was trimmed by 5 bases and V by 4 bases; bases with no gene match: 13. The CDR3: CASSVQIPGQGIDTQYF. The CDR3 bases are TGTGCCAGCAGTGTACAAATACCGGGACAGGGAATAGATACGCAGTATTTT.

In its sample, this clonotype was seen many times. The chain links TRBV19 to TRBJ1-1, with D unresolved. V dropped 3 bases and J dropped 5 bases, with 10 bases sitting between them. The germline V gene encodes CDR1 LNHDA and CDR2 SQIVND (reference sequence). This CDR3 has 13 residues. The CDR3 reads CASSMGGRTEAFF. The DNA of the CDR3 is TGTGCCAGTAGTATGGGCGGTCGGACTGAAGCTTTCTTT.

J is TRBJ2-5 and V is TRBV12-3 or TRBV12-4; the match to TRBD2 covers 10 bases. The CDR3 runs 15 residues. V gave up 5 bases and J gave up 4 bases; unmatched junction bases: 7. The CDR3 coding sequence is TGTGCCAGCAGTCCCCCCTCTAGCGGGAGAGAGACCCAGTACTTC. Residues: CASSPPSSGRETQYF.

The chain employs TRBV20-1 and TRBJ1-2, with D unclear. Germline V gives CDR1 DFQATT, CDR2 SNEGSKA (reference sequence). The CDR3 spans 12 residues. The ends were cut back, 6 bases at V and 7 bases at J, with 15 bases in the middle. Here the CDR3 DNA reads TGCAGTGCGCTAGACCAAGGGCGTGGCTACACCTTC. Translation: CSALDQGRGYTF.

This clonotype turned up a few times. This sequence joins TRBV19 and TRBJ2-1, with D tentatively TRBD2 (5 bases). Germline lookup yields CDR1 LNHDA and CDR2 SQIVND (reference sequence). The CDR3 covers 12 residues. V was trimmed by 8 bases and J by 3 bases, leaving 8 bases between them. The CDR3 protein is CASSGNYNEQFF. In DNA, the CDR3 is TGTGCCAGTTCGGGAAACTACAATGAGCAGTTCTTC.

This clonotype was found a few times. The chain couples TRBV20-1 to TRBJ2-6; D is unclear. V lost 6 bases and J 4 bases, leaving 7 bases between the germline ends. Germline loops: CDR1 DFQATT, CDR2 SNEGSKA (reference sequence). The CDR3 is made up of 12 amino acids. The chain's CDR3 is CSAITGANVLTF. The CDR3 bases are TGCAGTGCCATAACCGGGGCCAACGTCCTGACTTTC.

The chain joins TRBV4-1 to TRBJ2-5; tentatively, D is TRBD1 (5 bases). The assigned J gene may be wrong: the sequence end matches TRBJ2-1 better. Germline loops: CDR1 MGHRA, CDR2 YSYEKL. The CDR3 runs 12 residues. The CDR3 loop is CASSCTGREQFF. Written as DNA, the CDR3 is TGCGCCAGCAGCTGCACAGGCCGGGAGCAGTTCTTC.

This rearrangement joins TRBV6-6 to TRBJ1-1; D ambiguous. With 6 bases removed from V and 2 bases from J, the gap between germline ends came to 13 bases. There are 14 residues in the CDR3. Germline V CDR1 and CDR2: MNHNY, SVGAGI (reference sequence). CDR3 in amino acids: CASSPVDLNTEAFF. For the CDR3, the DNA is TGTGCCAGCAGCCCCGTGGACCTAAACACTGAAGCTTTCTTT.

This clonotype was observed many times. This rearrangement joins TRBV2 to TRBJ1-5; no reliable D call. V was trimmed by 6 bases and J by 0 bases, leaving 9 bases between them. CDR3 size: 14 residues. The V gene's germline CDR1 is SNHLY and CDR2 FYNNEI. The CDR3 DNA reads as TGTGCCAGCAGGCAGGAGCATAGCAATCAGCCCCAGCATTTT. This encodes CASRQEHSNQPQHF.

Details on this clonotype: Being one base from a much bigger clone, this may be a read error. This chain links TRBV2 with TRBJ1-1, with D hard to call. CDR1 is SNHLY and CDR2 is FYNNEI in the germline V gene. The length of the CDR3 is 12 residues. CDR3 bases: TGTGCCAGCAGTGAACGAATGAGTGAAACTTTCTTT. This gives the protein CASSERMSETFF.

This chain uses TRBV2 with TRBJ2-1; 9 bases are shared with TRBD2. The ends lost 4 bases at V and 9 bases at J; junction bases unmatched: 7. There are 14 residues in the CDR3. Germline CDR1 and CDR2: SNHLY and FYNNEI. The CDR3 sequence is CASSGGSGGGEQFF. The CDR3 DNA reads as TGTGCCAGCAGTGGCGGTAGCGGGGGTGGTGAGCAGTTCTTC.

This clonotype was counted a few times. The chain carries TRBV7-3 and TRBJ1-2, with D perhaps matching TRBD1 (5 bases). V lost 0 bases and J lost 7, with 9 bases in between. Germline CDR1 reads SGHTA; CDR2 reads FQGTGA. CDR3 length equals 13 residues. CDR3 protein: CASSLTRGFGYTF. CDR3 DNA sequence: TGTGCCAGCAGCTTAACAAGGGGTTTTGGCTACACCTTC.